A single sample gave rise to the 17 T cell receptor beta chains below, sequenced in a study of shared clonotypes between healthy human individuals. Clones were sequenced by immunoSEQ multiplex PCR, and TCRdb holds only the in-frame ones, with some missing. The table shows millions of clones, with over 85% occurring only once. Sequenced input: naive CD4+ T cells from PBMCs. The subset was: CD45RA+ positively selected. Receptors originate from a young man in good health. Some clones in this sample may be carry-over from other donors' samples.

This chain's CDR3 is CASSPQPGQITYGYTF. The CDR3 region has the DNA TGTGCCAGCAGCCCTCAACCGGGACAGATAACCTATGGCTACACCTTC. The gene calls are TRBV4-2 and TRBJ1-2; 7 nucleotides agree with TRBD1. J was trimmed by 4 bases and V by 4 bases; bases with no gene match: 12. CDR1 and CDR2 (germline): LGHNA, YNFKEQ. The CDR3 runs to 16 residues.

The chain joins TRBV5-4 to TRBJ2-7; TRBD1 matches 9 bases. The CDR3 is 12 residues long. V shed 10 bases and J 5 bases; nucleotides not matched to a gene: 7. Germline V lookup: CDR1 SGHNT, CDR2 YYREEE (reference sequence). In DNA form, the CDR3 reads TGTGCCGGAAGTCGGGACAGGGACGAGCAGTACTTC. It encodes CAGSRDRDEQYF.

V and J are TRBV7-2 and TRBJ1-1, with 8 bases identical to TRBD1. There are 14 residues in the CDR3. Losses at the gene ends were 6 bases for V and 2 bases for J; bases not matched to a gene: 5. Germline V lookup: CDR1 SGHTA, CDR2 FQGNSA. The CDR3 loop reads CASSSDRGNTEAFF. For the CDR3, the DNA is TGTGCCAGCAGTTCCGACAGGGGTAACACTGAAGCTTTCTTT.

The count of this clone is one. The V call is TRBV18, the J call TRBJ2-1; 11 bases align to TRBD2. Germline assignment: CDR1 KGHSH and CDR2 LQKENI. Unmatched junction bases numbered 8, after V lost 6 bases and J lost 4 bases. The CDR3 covers 16 residues. In nucleotides, the CDR3 is TGTGCCAGCTCGCTTCTAGCGGGGGGCCAGTACAATGAGCAGTTCTTC. It specifies CASSLLAGGQYNEQFF.

The CDR3 reads CASGNRNNQPQHF. The CDR3 region has the DNA TGTGCCAGCGGGAACAGGAACAATCAGCCCCAGCATTTT. The J gene is TRBJ1-5, the V gene TRBV9; the D gene is possibly TRBD1 (5 bases). V was cut by 7 bases and J by 3 bases, with 11 bases left in between. The CDR3 covers 13 residues. Germline loops: CDR1 SGDLS, CDR2 YYNGEE.

The chain links TRBV6-6 to TRBJ2-1; 12 nucleotides align to TRBD2. Trimming took 7 bases from V and 4 from J; bases not matched to a gene: 2. The CDR3 is made up of 14 amino acids. CDR1 is MNHNY, CDR2 SVGAGI, per germline (reference sequence). CDR3 coding DNA: TGTGCCAGCAAACTAGCGGGAGGTTACAATGAGCAGTTCTTC. Encoded protein: CASKLAGGYNEQFF.

Details on this clone: The DNA is left out, because the CDR3 cannot be placed on it with certainty; the CDR3 is given as TCRdb lists it. The V call is TRBV1, the J call TRBJ2-1. TRBV1 is assigned pseudogene status. The CDR3 region is 17 residues in length, termini included. Here the CDR3 reads CTSSLLWGIGSYNEQFF.

This chain connects TRBV6-6 to TRBJ2-7; 8 positions match TRBD1. Germline loops: CDR1 MNHNY, CDR2 SVGAGI (reference sequence). The CDR3 runs 13 residues. The V segment lost 5 bases and the J segment 10 bases; nucleotides outside the gene matches: 10. The CDR3 region is CASSGQGSPDQYF. The CDR3 nucleotides read TGTGCCAGCAGTGGACAGGGATCCCCGGACCAGTACTTC.

The V gene is TRBV7-9, the J gene TRBJ2-1; no clear D. The V end was cut by 3 bases, the J end by 2 bases, with 11 bases between. CDR3 length: 15 residues. Germline assignment: CDR1 SEHNR and CDR2 FQNEAQ (reference sequence). CDR3 sequence: CASSFSTYPYNEQFF. CDR3 DNA sequence: TGTGCCAGCAGCTTTTCGACGTACCCCTACAATGAGCAGTTCTTC.

The chain joins TRBV30 to TRBJ2-4; possible D gene TRBD1, 7 bases. There are 16 residues in the CDR3. The V and J ends lost 3 bases and 3 bases respectively, with 18 bases between them. Germline CDR1 reads GTSNPN; CDR2 reads SVGIG (reference sequence). As DNA, the CDR3 is TGTGCCTGGAGCCCCGGCCCAGGGGGGCACAAAAACATTCAGTACTTC. It encodes CAWSPGPGGHKNIQYF.

Note on this clone: At the DNA level, this CDR3 is encoded by other sequences in the same sample as well. This chain links TRBV5-4 with TRBJ1-2; perhaps TRBD1 as D (6 bases). The CDR3 length is 13 residues. V was trimmed by 4 bases and J by 4 bases, leaving 11 bases between them. Germline loops: CDR1 SGHNT, CDR2 YYREEE (reference sequence). The CDR3 sequence is CASSLNRAYGYTF. In nucleotides, the CDR3 is TGTGCCAGCAGCCTTAACAGGGCCTATGGCTACACCTTC.

This CDR3 reads CASSVGTVGGNEKLFF. CDR3 DNA sequence: TGTGCCAGTAGTGTTGGGACAGTCGGGGGGAATGAAAAACTGTTTTTT. The V gene is TRBV19, the J gene TRBJ1-4; 7 nucleotides line up with TRBD1. Looked up from germline, CDR1 is LNHDA and CDR2 is SQIVND (reference sequence). The CDR3 is 16 amino acids. The V segment lost 5 bases and the J segment 5 bases; nucleotides outside the gene matches: 11.

This chain joins TRBV5-6 and TRBJ1-2; 10 bases are a match to TRBD1. The CDR3 consists of 14 residues. The germline V gene has CDR1 SGHDT and CDR2 YYEEEE. Trimming removed 7 bases from V and 5 bases from J; junction bases left unmatched: 8. The CDR3 DNA reads as TGTGCCAGCTCCGGGACAGGGGCGGGATATGGCTACACCTTC. It codes for CASSGTGAGYGYTF.

V is TRBV10-3 and J is TRBJ1-1, with D possibly being TRBD1 (5 bases). This CDR3 comprises 15 residues. Trimming pared 2 bases from V and 0 bases from J, leaving 10 bases between. The germline V gene encodes CDR1 ENHRY and CDR2 SYGVKD. The CDR3 is CAISEPGWVNTEAFF. The CDR3 nucleotides read TGTGCCATCAGTGAGCCAGGGTGGGTGAACACTGAAGCTTTCTTT.

The CDR3 loop is CASSLARHDTEAFF. In DNA form, the CDR3 reads TGTGCCAGCAGCTTAGCGAGACACGACACTGAAGCTTTCTTT. This chain uses TRBV7-2 with TRBJ1-1; D unresolved. The germline V and J ends were trimmed by 0 bases and 3 bases, with 8 bases remaining between them. The CDR3 covers 14 residues. Germline CDR1 reads SGHTA; CDR2 reads FQGNSA.

The chain combines TRBV28 with TRBJ2-3; 8 nucleotides agree with TRBD2. Losses at the gene ends were 3 bases for V and 6 bases for J; bases not matched to a gene: 11. The CDR3 loop spans 16 amino acids. CDR1 and CDR2 (germline): MDHEN, SYDVKM. The DNA for the CDR3 is TGTGCCAGCAGTTTCCCTCTAGCGGGCTCCGAGGATACGCAGTATTTT. Translation: CASSFPLAGSEDTQYF. Supplemented by reference TRBV28 and TRBJ2-3, the full variable domain reads DVKVTQSSRYLVKRTGEKVFLECVQDMDHENMFWYRQDPGLGLRLIYFSYDVKMKEKGDIPEGYSVSREKKERFSLILESASTNQTSMYLCASSFPLAGSEDTQYFGPGTRLTVL.

The J gene is TRBJ2-1, the V gene TRBV5-1, with TRBD2 identical over 10 bases. The CDR3 spans 15 residues. Germline V gene data show CDR1 as SGHRS and CDR2 as YFSETQ. V was clipped by 4 bases and J by 6 bases; unmatched bases: 7. The CDR3 here is CASSALAGVLNEQFF. Here the CDR3 DNA reads TGCGCCAGCAGCGCCCTAGCGGGAGTTCTCAATGAGCAGTTCTTC.